The text below deals with one T cell receptor beta chain. Its antigen specificity is not known. This sample was included in a study of CXCR3-negative and CXCR3-positive naive CD8 T cells (dated by TCRdb to about 2019). At the level of the whole study: About 135 million TRB reads were obtained in total, roughly 1.5 +/- 0.3 million reads per library. Diversity and physicochemical repertoire analyses were performed on some eleven donors pooled from two independent experiments. TRBV-TRBJ cluster analysis included naive subsets from about 5 donors and memory cells from 3 donors. Here is what the overall study found, with its caveats: Naive CXCR3-negative and CXCR3-positive cells from the same donor showed similar TRBV-TRBJ usage, whereas memory cells showed distinct patterns. Because surface CD5, which has been linked to self-reactivity in mice, was comparable between naive subsets, TCR interaction strength was also inferred from TRB CDR3 physicochemical properties. Repertoire diversity was comparably high in both naive subsets but much lower in memory CD8+ T cells. Freshly isolated PBMCs were used for most assays because CXCR3 expression went down partially after cryopreservation. TRB CDR3s from CXCR3-positive naive cells showed higher hydrophobicity (lower Kidera factor 4), lower energy, and higher strength and volume indices than CXCR3-negative naive cells.

Each CD8+ T cell subset was flow-sorted in triplicate, and 300,000 or so cells per subset were placed directly into RLT lysis buffer. To keep memory contaminants out, a stringent definition of naive CD8+ T cells was applied: CD45RO-CCR7+CD27+CD95-. Peripheral blood mononuclear cells were isolated from buffy coats using standard density gradient centrifugation. A FACSAria III was used to flow-sort naive CD8+ T cells into CXCR3-negative and CXCR3-positive populations. Total RNA was extracted from sorted cells using an RNeasy Mini Kit. The data were produced on a NextSeq 550. The Human TCR Profiling Kit (MiLaboratory) was used to prepare UMI-labeled 5' RACE TRB cDNA libraries. The full amount of extracted RNA was used for cDNA synthesis, and the full amount of resulting cDNA was used for PCR amplification. Libraries were prepared in parallel with an identical number of PCR cycles. For the original study's pipeline: With a requirement of at least two reads per UMI, MIGEC and MiXCR extracted about 49,000 +/- 11,000 unique UMI-labeled TRB cDNA molecules per library. An average of roughly 40,000 +/- 10,000 functional in-frame TRB CDR3 nucleotide clonotypes without stop codons was found per library. Diversity metrics, including normalized Shannon-Wiener and Chao1, were computed in VDJtools after downsampling to 5000 UMI-labeled TRB molecules per sample. VDJtools computed clonotype-size-weighted physicochemical properties of the central five CDR3 residues: interaction energy, strength, volume and Kidera factor 4. After reprocessing by TCRdb, each CDR3 protein sequence is one entry, and no DNA is given. TCRdb's processing, not the authors' own work, is the source of the V and J calls. For this sample, the table gives about 66,000 distinct CDR3 sequences. The ten largest clones capture more than 4% of the sample.

CDR1 and CDR2 are drawn from the germline V gene (reference sequence): PRHDT, FYEKMQ. Taken from cysteine to phenylalanine, the CDR3 has 18 residues. No DNA was logged. The sequenced sample consisted of naive CXCR3- CD8+ T cells from blood. This specimen's cell subset or site label, per the study, means: CD45RO-CCR7+CD27+CD95- naive CD8+ T cells lacking CXCR3 (TNR3-). Recombination joined TRBV13 with TRBJ2-7; TCRdb designates TRBD2, a call that cannot be tested without DNA. The origin of this receptor is a human donor in good health. Some clones in this sample may be carry-over from other donors' samples. This receptor carries the CDR3 CASSQPLAGDTSSYEQYF.